The 26 T cell receptor beta chains reported below all come from one sample, sequenced in a study of radiotherapy plus CTLA-4 blockade in lung cancer. Measured with immunoSEQ multiplex PCR; TCRdb has only the in-frame clones, and not every one. The data show 90,000 to 100,000 clones, about 91% seen once. This material consisted of peripheral blood, taken from a patient treated with radiotherapy plus ipilimumab. All receptors derive from a human donor with non-small cell lung cancer that progressed on radiotherapy plus ipilimumab.

This rearrangement joins TRBV7-9 to TRBJ2-3; no reliable D call. This CDR3 region has 14 residues. Trimming pared 1 base from V and 6 bases from J, leaving 11 bases between. Germline V gene data show CDR1 as SEHNR and CDR2 as FQNEAQ (reference sequence). CDR3 loop: CASSLGQVLDTQYF. DNA for the CDR3: TGTGCCAGCAGCTTAGGCCAGGTCCTTGATACGCAGTATTTT. The variable domain in full, with the rest retrieved from reference TRBV7-9 and TRBJ2-3, is DTGVSQNPRHKITKRGQNVTFRCDPISEHNRLYWYRQTLGQGPEFLTYFQNEAQLEKSRLLSDRFSAERPKGSFSTLEIQRTEQGDSAMYLCASSLGQVLDTQYFGPGTRLTVL.

The genes are TRBV7-9 and TRBJ1-2; 8 bases fit TRBD1. Germline trimming cut 1 base from V and 6 bases from J; bases unmatched to any gene: 4. Germline V gene lookup returns CDR1 SEHNR and CDR2 FQNEAQ (reference sequence). This CDR3 contains 14 residues. The chain's CDR3 is CASSLGGQENGYTF. Written as DNA, the CDR3 is TGTGCCAGCAGCTTAGGGGGACAGGAGAATGGCTACACCTTC. Variable domain in full (rest from reference TRBV7-9 and TRBJ1-2): DTGVSQNPRHKITKRGQNVTFRCDPISEHNRLYWYRQTLGQGPEFLTYFQNEAQLEKSRLLSDRFSAERPKGSFSTLEIQRTEQGDSAMYLCASSLGGQENGYTFGSGTRLTVV.

J is TRBJ1-1 and V is TRBV7-3; 8 nucleotides align to TRBD1. The V gene's germline CDR1 is SGHTA and CDR2 FQGTGA. J lost 5 bases, V lost 5 bases, and 7 bases had no gene match. This CDR3 spans 14 amino acids. CDR3 nucleotide sequence: TGTGCCAGCAGCCCAACAGGGGGGAGTACTGAAGCTTTCTTT. It translates to CASSPTGGSTEAFF.

This clone was seen only a few times. The chain couples TRBV18 to TRBJ1-1; the D is unclear. CDR1 and CDR2 (germline): KGHSH, LQKENI. The CDR3 is 13 amino acids. V was trimmed by 2 bases and J by 1 base, leaving 5 bases between them. The CDR3: CASSPGWNTEAFF. The CDR3 nucleotides read TGTGCCAGCTCACCAGGTTGGAACACTGAAGCTTTCTTT.

The V and J genes are TRBV7-8 and TRBJ1-5; 7 bases map to TRBD1. The CDR3 runs 15 residues. Germline CDR1 is SGHVS and CDR2 is FQNEAQ. V trimming: 4 bases; J trimming: 2 bases; junction bases outside the gene matches: 5. CDR3 sequence: CASSSDRVGNQPQHF. The CDR3 coding sequence is TGTGCCAGCAGCTCAGACAGGGTTGGCAATCAGCCCCAGCATTTT.

V is TRBV6-5 and J is TRBJ2-1; 7 bases are a match to TRBD2. The J segment lost 2 bases and the V segment lost 8 bases, leaving 6 bases of the junction unmatched. CDR1 is MNHEY and CDR2 is SVGAGI in the germline V gene. The CDR3 has 14 amino acids. The CDR3 region has the DNA TGTGCCAGCGGGGAAGGACTAGCCTACAATGAGCAGTTCTTC. It specifies CASGEGLAYNEQFF.

This rearrangement joins TRBV2 to TRBJ1-4; weak D call: TRBD1 (5 bases). The V gene lost 4 bases and the J gene lost 5 bases, with 11 bases spanning the gap. Germline-derived CDR1 and CDR2 are SNHLY and FYNNEI. The CDR3 is 14 amino acids. The CDR3: CASSGRQKNEKLFF. CDR3 DNA: TGTGCCAGCAGTGGACGACAGAAGAATGAAAAACTGTTTTTT.

The chain uses TRBV15 and TRBJ2-2, with D maybe TRBD2 (5 bases). V lost 4 bases and J lost 7, with 13 bases in between. The CDR3 spans 14 residues. Germline assignment: CDR1 LNHNV and CDR2 YYDKDF (reference sequence). The CDR3 loop reads CATSKSGSGGELFF. CDR3 DNA sequence: TGTGCCACCAGCAAGTCGGGATCGGGCGGGGAGCTGTTTTTT.

V is TRBV11-3 and J is TRBJ2-1, with TRBD2 identical over 9 bases. With V trimmed by 3 bases and J by 4 bases, 4 bases remained unmatched. Germline V gene sequence: CDR1 SGHNT, CDR2 YENEEA. CDR3 length equals 15 residues. This CDR3 is CASSFRTSAYNEQFF. The CDR3 DNA follows: TGTGCCAGCAGCTTCAGGACTAGCGCTTACAATGAGCAGTTCTTC.

The V call is TRBV6-1, the J call TRBJ1-2; D not certain. The V gene lost 5 bases and the J gene lost 4 bases, with 14 bases spanning the gap. This CDR3 contains 14 residues. The germline CDR1 and CDR2 sequences are MNHNS and SASEGT. This CDR3 is CASSLRPDVYGYTF. In DNA, the CDR3 is TGTGCCAGCAGTCTTCGTCCGGACGTCTATGGCTACACCTTC.

The rearrangement joins TRBV25-1 to TRBJ2-1; D ambiguous. Germline V CDR1 and CDR2: MGHDK, SYGVNS. V lost 5 bases to trimming and J lost 7 bases, with 6 bases between them. The CDR3 is 11 amino acids. The CDR3 region has the DNA TGTGCCAGCAGTCTACTGAATGAGCAGTTCTTC. Protein: CASSLLNEQFF.

This clone showed up just a few times. The chain is built from TRBV7-9 and TRBJ2-1; 8 nucleotides match TRBD2. The V gene end was trimmed by 5 bases and the J gene end by 7 bases; junction bases not matched to a gene: 4. The CDR3 length is 13 residues. Germline values: CDR1 SEHNR, CDR2 FQNEAQ (reference sequence). The CDR3 nucleotides read TGTGCCAGCAGCCATCGACTAGCGAATGAGCAGTTCTTC. The encoded protein is CASSHRLANEQFF.

The chain carries TRBV5-4 and TRBJ2-3, with D possibly matching TRBD1 (5 bases). The CDR3 is 15 residues long. Germline V gene data show CDR1 as SGHNT and CDR2 as YYREEE (reference sequence). V was pared by 0 bases and J by 3 bases, with 11 bases between. The CDR3 loop reads CASSLGRALTDTQYF. CDR3 sequence (DNA): TGTGCCAGCAGCTTGGGCAGGGCCTTGACAGATACGCAGTATTTT.

Here the CDR3 reads CASSSSGTGNQPQHF. CDR3 DNA sequence: TGTGCCAGCAGCTCCTCCGGGACAGGGAATCAGCCCCAGCATTTT. J is TRBJ1-5 and V is TRBV7-8, with TRBD1 matching over 9 bases. V was clipped by 4 bases and J by 4 bases; unmatched bases: 5. The CDR3 contains 15 residues. CDR1 is SGHVS and CDR2 is FQNEAQ in the germline V gene.

This clone came up once. The rearrangement uses TRBV10-2 and TRBJ2-2; D is undetermined. There are 14 residues in the CDR3. V shed 4 bases and J shed 5 bases, with 11 bases lying between them. Germline assignment: CDR1 WSHSY and CDR2 SAAADI. The chain's CDR3 is CASSVSALTGELFF. Here the CDR3 DNA reads TGCGCCAGCAGTGTTTCGGCGCTAACCGGGGAGCTGTTTTTT.

This clone came up a few times. The V gene is TRBV18, the J gene TRBJ2-7; D not certain. The CDR3 covers 14 residues. Germline V lookup: CDR1 KGHSH, CDR2 LQKENI. Deletions cut 6 bases from V and 0 bases from J, with 12 bases between. The CDR3, as DNA: TGTGCCAGCTCTCCCTCCCTCAACTCCTACGAGCAGTACTTC. Its translation: CASSPSLNSYEQYF.

The chain is built from TRBV19 and TRBJ2-3; 12 bases map to TRBD2. The CDR3 runs 18 residues. Germline V gives CDR1 LNHDA, CDR2 SQIVND (reference sequence). J was trimmed by 4 bases and V by 1 base; bases with no gene match: 9. CDR3 DNA: TGTGCCAGTAGTATAGGCCCGACTAGCGGGAGTTTAGCAGATACGCAGTATTTT. Amino acid sequence: CASSIGPTSGSLADTQYF. Based on the CDR3 plus reference TRBV19 and TRBJ2-3, the full variable domain is DGGITQSPKYLFRKEGQNVTLSCEQNLNHDAMYWYRQDPGQGLRLIYYSQIVNDFQKGDIAEGYSVSREKKESFPLTVTSAQKNPTAFYLCASSIGPTSGSLADTQYFGPGTRLTVL.

The rearrangement links TRBV5-1 to TRBJ2-6; D gene unclear. The CDR3 runs to 15 residues. V gave up 0 bases and J gave up 4 bases, with 8 bases separating them. Per germline, CDR1 SGHRS and CDR2 YFSETQ. The CDR3 reads CASSLVGSGANVLTF. DNA for the CDR3: TGCGCCAGCAGCTTGGTAGGGTCCGGGGCCAACGTCCTGACTTTC. Looking up the rest from reference TRBV5-1 and TRBJ2-6 gives the full variable domain: KAGVTQTPRYLIKTRGQQVTLSCSPISGHRSVSWYQQTPGQGLQFLFEYFSETQRNKGNFPGRFSGRQFSNSRSEMNVSTLELGDSALYLCASSLVGSGANVLTFGAGSRLTVL.

The chain links TRBV7-9 to TRBJ2-5; tentatively, D is TRBD1 or TRBD2 (5 bases each). The CDR3 runs to 14 residues. CDR1 is SEHNR, CDR2 FQNEAQ, per germline (reference sequence). V shed 4 bases and J shed 9 bases, with 18 bases lying between them. This CDR3 is CASSSLEGSWAQYF. CDR3 nucleotide sequence: TGTGCCAGCAGCTCCCTCGAGGGGTCCTGGGCCCAGTACTTC.

The rearrangement uses TRBV7-9 and TRBJ2-1; D unresolved. The CDR3 sequence is 14 residues long. The V gene's germline CDR1 is SEHNR and CDR2 FQNEAQ (reference sequence). V was pared by 7 bases and J by 5 bases, with 15 bases between. The CDR3 protein is CASNPLQFDNEQFF. CDR3 nucleotides: TGTGCCAGCAATCCCCTTCAGTTCGACAATGAGCAGTTCTTC.

This sequence joins TRBV25-1 and TRBJ2-7; 8 nucleotides line up with TRBD2. The CDR3 has 16 amino acids. In germline, CDR1 is MGHDK, CDR2 SYGVNS. J gave up 4 bases and V 5 bases, and 13 bases lay outside the gene matches. CDR3 sequence (DNA): TGTGCCAGCAGTCCCCTCGGAGCGGGAGCGGGTTACGAGCAGTACTTC. Protein: CASSPLGAGAGYEQYF.

The rearrangement uses TRBV11-2 and TRBJ1-2; 12 positions match TRBD1. With V trimmed by 5 bases and J by 5 bases, 9 bases remained unmatched. The germline gives CDR1 SGHAT, CDR2 FQNNGV. This CDR3 has 16 residues. The CDR3 spells CASSPGTGGVLYGYTF. CDR3 coding DNA: TGTGCCAGCAGCCCGGGGACAGGGGGCGTACTATATGGCTACACCTTC.

The chain links TRBV5-5 to TRBJ1-2, with D perhaps TRBD1 (5 bases). Germline lookup yields CDR1 SGHKS and CDR2 YYEKEE (reference sequence). Trimming pared 1 base from V and 2 bases from J, leaving 6 bases between. The CDR3 consists of 13 residues. The CDR3 DNA is TGTGCCAGCAGCTTGTCAGGGAACTATGGCTACACCTTC. Its protein is CASSLSGNYGYTF.

The V gene is TRBV7-8, the J gene TRBJ1-1, with a possible D match to TRBD1 (6 bases). This CDR3 is built from 14 residues. V lost 1 base to trimming and J lost 4 bases, with 10 bases between them. The germline gives CDR1 SGHVS, CDR2 FQNEAQ. In nucleotides, the CDR3 is TGTGCCAGCAGCTTAGAGGGGGTGGCCACTGAAGCTTTCTTT. Its protein product is CASSLEGVATEAFF. Filled out from reference TRBV7-8 and TRBJ1-1, the complete variable domain reads GAGVSQSPRYKVAKRGQDVALRCDPISGHVSLFWYQQALGQGPEFLTYFQNEAQLDKSGLPSDRFFAERPEGSVSTLKIQRTQQEDSAVYLCASSLEGVATEAFFGQGTRLTVV.

The chain has TRBV9 and TRBJ2-7; D is tentatively TRBD1 or TRBD2 (5 bases each). Germline assignment: CDR1 SGDLS and CDR2 YYNGEE. The CDR3 is 14 amino acids. V was cut by 0 bases and J by 0 bases, with 7 bases left in between. In nucleotides, the CDR3 is TGTGCCAGCAGCGTAGAGGGGAGCTCCTACGAGCAGTACTTC. Translation gives CASSVEGSSYEQYF. Together with reference TRBV9 and TRBJ2-7, the CDR3 gives the full variable domain: DSGVTQTPKHLITATGQRVTLRCSPRSGDLSVYWYQQSLDQGLQFLIQYYNGEERAKGNILERFSAQQFPDLHSELNLSSLELGDSALYFCASSVEGSSYEQYFGPGTRLTVT.

The rearrangement joins TRBV2 to TRBJ2-1; D unclear. Per the germline V gene, CDR1 is SNHLY and CDR2 is FYNNEI. The CDR3 consists of 11 residues. Trimming took off 7 bases at V and 10 bases at J, with 11 bases between the two ends. CDR3 DNA sequence: TGTGCCAGCATCGACGGTCCAGAGCAGTTCTTC. Residues: CASIDGPEQFF.